This is a list of T cell receptor beta chains from one sample in a study of T cells in Graves' hyperthyroidism and ophthalmopathy. Each CDR3 protein gets one entry after TCRdb re-called the multiplex PCR reads with MiXCR. In the table there are around 700,000 distinct CDR3 sequences, 15% to 20% of which are singletons. Material: blood. Receptors were obtained from a woman between 45 and 60 years old with Graves' hyperthyroidism that later progressed to Graves' ophthalmopathy. Both conserved end residues are part of each CDR3. Fields, in order: clone size, V gene, D gene, J gene, CDR3 DNA, CDR3 protein. The D gene is left open where the match is weak. Some rows mark clone size as missing; the rest say once, few, many or name a class of expanded clone.

-	TRBV5-1	-	TRBJ1-4	TGCGCCAGCAGCTTGTCAGGGGATAATGAAAAACTGTTTTTT	CASSLSGDNEKLFF
few	TRBV14	-	TRBJ2-5	TGTGCCAGCAGCCTTGTGGAGACTATGCGGTTCCAAGAGACCCAGTACTTC	CASSLVETMRFQETQYF
once	TRBV20-1	-	TRBJ1-5	TGCAGTGCTAGCCCCGCCCTTACCAATCAGCCCCAGCATTTT	CSASPALTNQPQHF
many	TRBV3-1	-	TRBJ2-5	TGTGCCAGCAGCCGAGATGATAGAGGCGAGACCCAGTACTTC	CASSRDDRGETQYF
few	TRBV20-1	-	TRBJ1-4	TGCAGTGCTAGAGATCGTAGTGGATCTACAGCAACTAATGAAAAACTGTTTTTT	CSARDRSGSTATNEKLFF
-	TRBV19	-	TRBJ1-1	TGTGCCAGTAGTCTACCTGGAAGGGGCCAGAACACTGAAGCTTTCTTT	CASSLPGRGQNTEAFF
many	TRBV5-1	-	TRBJ2-7	TGCGCCAGCAGCTTTCCGCAGTCCTACGAGCAGTACTTC	CASSFPQSYEQYF
few	TRBV19	-	TRBJ1-3	TGTGCCAGCGACAGCTCTGGAAACACCATATATTTT	CASDSSGNTIYF
few	TRBV7-9	-	TRBJ1-5	TGTGCCAGCAGCTCAACCAACACCGATCAGCCCCAGCATTTT	CASSSTNTDQPQHF
-	TRBV20-1	TRBD2	TRBJ2-3	TGCAGTGCTAGACTGACTAGCTCAGATACGCAGTATTTT	CSARLTSSDTQYF
-	TRBV6-1	-	TRBJ1-1	TGTGCCAGCAGTGAGCTATGGGTGAACACTGAAGCTTTCTTT	CASSELWVNTEAFF
-	TRBV4-3	-	TRBJ2-7	TGCGCCAGCAGCCATGGGGAAACCTCCTACGAGCAGTACTTC	CASSHGETSYEQYF
few	TRBV4-1	TRBD1	TRBJ2-3	TGCGCCACCAGGGGACAGGGATCCACAGATACGCAGTATTTT	CATRGQGSTDTQYF
few	TRBV7-9	-	TRBJ1-1	TGTGCCAGCAGCTTAGCCGACGGGGAAGTCGCTGAAGCTTTCTTT	CASSLADGEVAEAFF
-	TRBV27	-	TRBJ1-2	TGTGCCAGCATGACGGGAGGTGGCTATGGCTACACCTTC	CASMTGGGYGYTF
many	TRBV7-3	-	TRBJ2-2	TGTGCCAGCAGCCAAGGAGGTCCGGGGCTCGGGGAGCTGTTTTTT	CASSQGGPGLGELFF
-	TRBV6-2/TRBV6-3	-	TRBJ2-2	TGTGCCAGCAGTTACATCCCCCCCAGGACCCCTAAGGGTACCGGGGAGCTGTTTTTT	CASSYIPPRTPKGTGELFF
-	TRBV20-1	-	TRBJ2-5	TGCAGTGCTTTCCTAGGTTCTCAAGAGACCCAGTACTTC	CSAFLGSQETQYF
-	TRBV5-1	TRBD2	TRBJ2-3	TGCGCCAGCAGCTCACCTTCTAGCGGGACGAGCACAGATACGCAGTATTTT	CASSSPSSGTSTDTQYF
-	TRBV10-1	TRBD1	TRBJ1-1	TGCGCCAGCAGTGAGTCGACTCAGGGGGGGGGAAGCACTGAAGCTTTCTTT	CASSESTQGGGSTEAFF